This T cell receptor beta chain was captured by sequencing in a study of cytomegalovirus exposure and HLA in healthy donors. Study-wide results and caveats: In a later analysis, parvovirus B19, influenza, CMV and Epstein-Barr virus appeared linked to several top co-occurrence clusters.

Concerning this clone itself: Antigen: not known.

The PCR made use of 60 Vbeta and 13 Jbeta primers. Original data processing: A later analysis tallied 80 million to 100 million unique TCR beta chains, around 9.9 million of them shared. Only in-frame clones appear in the TCRdb table, and some are missing; sequencing was by immunoSEQ multiplex PCR. The V and J calls and clone size were taken over from that table, and D and trimming were inferred from the DNA. The table records about 210,000 clones, 60% to 80% of them present only once. This TCR came from a male donor in good health and CMV-seronegative. Sample: PBMCs.

The DNA of the CDR3 is TGCGCCAGCAGCTTGTTAAATGAGCAGTTCTTC. It encodes CASSLLNEQFF. The chain joins TRBV5-1 to TRBJ2-1, with unresolved D. The CDR3 has 11 amino acids. Trimming pared 1 base from V and 7 bases from J, leaving 3 bases between. From germline, CDR1 is SGHRS and CDR2 YFSETQ.